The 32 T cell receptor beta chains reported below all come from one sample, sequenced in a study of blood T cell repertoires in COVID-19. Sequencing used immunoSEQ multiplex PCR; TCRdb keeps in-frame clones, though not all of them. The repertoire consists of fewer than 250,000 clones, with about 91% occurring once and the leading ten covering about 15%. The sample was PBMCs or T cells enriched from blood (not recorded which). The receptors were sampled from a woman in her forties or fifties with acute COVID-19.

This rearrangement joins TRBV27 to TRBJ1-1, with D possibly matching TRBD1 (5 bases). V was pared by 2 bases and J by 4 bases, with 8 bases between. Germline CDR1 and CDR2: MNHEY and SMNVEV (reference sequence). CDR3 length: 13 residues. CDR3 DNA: TGTGCCAGCAGTTTAACGGGGGTCACTGAAGCTTTCTTT. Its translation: CASSLTGVTEAFF.

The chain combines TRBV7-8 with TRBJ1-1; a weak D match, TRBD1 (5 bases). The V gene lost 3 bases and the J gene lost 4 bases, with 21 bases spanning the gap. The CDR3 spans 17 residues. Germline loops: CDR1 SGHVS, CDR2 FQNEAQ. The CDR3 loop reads CASSLPPLGRAATEAFF. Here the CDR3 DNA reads TGTGCCAGCAGCTTGCCCCCTTTGGGCAGGGCGGCCACTGAAGCTTTCTTT.

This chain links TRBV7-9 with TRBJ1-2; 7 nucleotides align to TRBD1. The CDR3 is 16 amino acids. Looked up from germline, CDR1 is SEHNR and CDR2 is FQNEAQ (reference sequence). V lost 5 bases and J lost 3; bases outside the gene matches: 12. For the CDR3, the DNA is TGTGCCAGCAGCAGAGGGACCGGGACAGATCACTATGGCTACACCTTC. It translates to CASSRGTGTDHYGYTF.

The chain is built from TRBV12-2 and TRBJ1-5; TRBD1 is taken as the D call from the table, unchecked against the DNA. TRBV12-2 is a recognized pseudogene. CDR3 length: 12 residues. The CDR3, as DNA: TGTGCAAGTCGCAAAATTCAGGCGCCCCAGCATTTT. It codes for CASRKIQAPQHF.

CDR3 DNA: TGTGCCAGCAGCTTGTGGGCGGGAGGGCCCTCTGGGGCCAACGTCCTGACTTTC. Translated: CASSLWAGGPSGANVLTF. The V call is TRBV5-4, the J call TRBJ2-6; 9 bases match TRBD2. V lost 1 base and J lost 0; bases outside the gene matches: 5. Germline CDR1 SGHNT, CDR2 YYREEE (reference sequence). This CDR3 region has 18 residues.

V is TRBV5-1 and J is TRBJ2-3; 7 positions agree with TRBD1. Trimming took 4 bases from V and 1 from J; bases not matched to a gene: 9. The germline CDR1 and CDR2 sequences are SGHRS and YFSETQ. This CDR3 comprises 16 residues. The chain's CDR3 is CASSERTGLRTDTQYF. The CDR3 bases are TGCGCCAGCAGCGAGAGGACAGGCCTTCGCACAGATACGCAGTATTTT. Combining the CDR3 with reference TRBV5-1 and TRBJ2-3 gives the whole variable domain KAGVTQTPRYLIKTRGQQVTLSCSPISGHRSVSWYQQTPGQGLQFLFEYFSETQRNKGNFPGRFSGRQFSNSRSEMNVSTLELGDSALYLCASSERTGLRTDTQYFGPGTRLTVL.

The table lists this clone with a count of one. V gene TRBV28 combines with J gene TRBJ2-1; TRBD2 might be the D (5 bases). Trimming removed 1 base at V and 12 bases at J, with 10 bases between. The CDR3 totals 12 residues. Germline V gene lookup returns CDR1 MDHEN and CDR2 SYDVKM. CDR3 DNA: TGTGCCAGCAGTTTATTAGAGGGTGGGCAGTTCTTC. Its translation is CASSLLEGGQFF.

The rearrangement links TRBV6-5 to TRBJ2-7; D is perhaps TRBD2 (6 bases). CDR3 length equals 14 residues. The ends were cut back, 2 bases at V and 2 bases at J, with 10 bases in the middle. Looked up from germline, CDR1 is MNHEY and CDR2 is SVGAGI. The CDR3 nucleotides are TGTGCCAGCAGTTACGCGGGACCCGCCTACGAGCAGTACTTC. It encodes CASSYAGPAYEQYF.

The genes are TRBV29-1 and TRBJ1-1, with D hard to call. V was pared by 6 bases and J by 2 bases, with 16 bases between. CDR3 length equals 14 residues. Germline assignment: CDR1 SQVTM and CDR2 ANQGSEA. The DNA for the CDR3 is TGCAGCGTGCAGCGGGCACTTACCAACACTGAAGCTTTCTTT. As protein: CSVQRALTNTEAFF.

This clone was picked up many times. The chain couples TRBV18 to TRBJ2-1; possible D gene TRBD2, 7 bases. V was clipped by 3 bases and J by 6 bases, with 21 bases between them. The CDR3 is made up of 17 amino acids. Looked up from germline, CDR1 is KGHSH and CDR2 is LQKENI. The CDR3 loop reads CASSPQNGGAKGNEQFF. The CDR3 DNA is TGTGCCAGCTCACCCCAAAATGGGGGGGCAAAGGGCAATGAGCAGTTCTTC. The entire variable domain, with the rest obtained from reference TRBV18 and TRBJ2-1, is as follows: NAGVMQNPRHLVRRRGQEARLRCSPMKGHSHVYWYRQLPEEGLKFMVYLQKENIIDESGMPKERFSAEFPKEGPSILRIQQVVRGDSAAYFCASSPQNGGAKGNEQFFGPGTRLTVL.

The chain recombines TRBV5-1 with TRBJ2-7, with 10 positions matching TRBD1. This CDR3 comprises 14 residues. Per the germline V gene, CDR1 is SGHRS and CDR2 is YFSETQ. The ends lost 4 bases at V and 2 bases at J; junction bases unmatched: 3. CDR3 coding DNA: TGCGCCAGCAGCGGGGGACAGGGGACCTACGAGCAGTACTTC. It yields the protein CASSGGQGTYEQYF.

The CDR3 here is CASSLYGQGVYGYTF. The CDR3 DNA reads TGTGCCAGCAGCCTCTATGGACAGGGGGTTTATGGCTACACCTTC. The chain employs TRBV5-6 and TRBJ1-2, with 10 positions matching TRBD1. The CDR3 consists of 15 residues. The V segment lost 4 bases and the J segment 5 bases; nucleotides outside the gene matches: 8. Germline V gene lookup returns CDR1 SGHDT and CDR2 YYEEEE.

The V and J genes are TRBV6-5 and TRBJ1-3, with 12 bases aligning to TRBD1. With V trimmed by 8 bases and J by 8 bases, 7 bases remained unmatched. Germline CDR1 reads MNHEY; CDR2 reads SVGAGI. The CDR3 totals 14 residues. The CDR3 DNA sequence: TGTGCCAGCCGGGACAGGGGGCTTTGGGACACCATATATTTT. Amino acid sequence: CASRDRGLWDTIYF.

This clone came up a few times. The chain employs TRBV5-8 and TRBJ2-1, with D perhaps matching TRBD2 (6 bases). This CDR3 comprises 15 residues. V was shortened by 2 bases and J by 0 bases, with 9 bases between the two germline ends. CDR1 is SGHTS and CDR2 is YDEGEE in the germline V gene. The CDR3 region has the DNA TGTGCCAGCAGCTTAGACGGGAGCTCCTACAATGAGCAGTTCTTC. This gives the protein CASSLDGSSYNEQFF.

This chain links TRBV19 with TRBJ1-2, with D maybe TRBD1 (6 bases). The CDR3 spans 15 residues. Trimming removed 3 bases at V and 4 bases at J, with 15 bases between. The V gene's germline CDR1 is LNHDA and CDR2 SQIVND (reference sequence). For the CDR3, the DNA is TGTGCCAGTAGTATGGATGCCGGGACACTCTATGGCTACACCTTC. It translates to CASSMDAGTLYGYTF.

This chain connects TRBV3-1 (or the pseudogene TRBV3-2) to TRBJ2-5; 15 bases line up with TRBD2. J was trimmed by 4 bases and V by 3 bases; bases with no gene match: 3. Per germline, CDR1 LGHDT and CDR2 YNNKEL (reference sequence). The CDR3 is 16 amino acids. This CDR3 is CASSQPGLAGGETQYF. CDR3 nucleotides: TGTGCCAGCAGCCAGCCGGGACTAGCGGGAGGAGAGACCCAGTACTTC.

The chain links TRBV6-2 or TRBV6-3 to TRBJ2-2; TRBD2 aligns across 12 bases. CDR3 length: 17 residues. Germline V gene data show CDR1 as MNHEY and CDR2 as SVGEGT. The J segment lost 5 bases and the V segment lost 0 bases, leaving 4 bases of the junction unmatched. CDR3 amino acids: CASSYSGLAGGTGELFF. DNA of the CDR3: TGTGCCAGCAGTTACTCAGGCCTAGCGGGAGGGACCGGGGAGCTGTTTTTT.

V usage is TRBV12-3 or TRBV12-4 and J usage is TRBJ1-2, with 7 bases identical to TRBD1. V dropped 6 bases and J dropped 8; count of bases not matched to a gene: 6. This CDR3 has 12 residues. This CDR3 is CASRTRTGGYTF. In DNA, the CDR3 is TGTGCCAGCAGGACAAGGACAGGCGGCTACACCTTC.

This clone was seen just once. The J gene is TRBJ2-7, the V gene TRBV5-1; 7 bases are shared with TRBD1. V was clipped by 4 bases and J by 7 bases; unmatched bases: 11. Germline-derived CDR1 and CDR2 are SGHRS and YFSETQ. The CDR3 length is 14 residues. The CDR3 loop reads CASSTRTGLDEQYF. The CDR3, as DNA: TGCGCCAGCAGCACCAGGACAGGCCTTGATGAGCAGTACTTC.

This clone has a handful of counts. CDR3 protein: CASSLQGSYGYTF. The CDR3 DNA reads as TGTGCCAGCAGTTTGCAGGGGAGCTATGGCTACACCTTC. This sequence joins TRBV27 and TRBJ1-2; D is possibly TRBD1 (6 bases). Germline CDR1 MNHEY, CDR2 SMNVEV (reference sequence). V was clipped by 3 bases and J by 4 bases, with 9 bases between them. The CDR3 length is 13 residues.

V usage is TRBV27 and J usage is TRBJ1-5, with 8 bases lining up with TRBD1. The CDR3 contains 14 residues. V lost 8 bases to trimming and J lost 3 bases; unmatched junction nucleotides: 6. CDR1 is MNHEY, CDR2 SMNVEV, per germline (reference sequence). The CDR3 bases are TGTGCCAGCGGGATGACAGGGGCCAATCAGCCCCAGCATTTT. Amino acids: CASGMTGANQPQHF.

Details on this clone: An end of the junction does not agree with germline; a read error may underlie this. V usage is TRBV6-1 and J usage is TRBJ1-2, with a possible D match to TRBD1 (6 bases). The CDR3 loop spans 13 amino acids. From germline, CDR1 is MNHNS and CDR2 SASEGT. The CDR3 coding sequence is TGTGCCAGCAGTGAAAGGAGACAGGTTGCATCCTTCTTC. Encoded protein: CASSERRQVASFF.

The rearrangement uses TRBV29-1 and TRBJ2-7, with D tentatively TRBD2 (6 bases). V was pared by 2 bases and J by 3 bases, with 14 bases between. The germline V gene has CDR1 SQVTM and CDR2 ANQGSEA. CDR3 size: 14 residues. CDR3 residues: CSVEQEGLLYEQYF. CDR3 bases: TGCAGCGTTGAACAAGAGGGACTCCTCTACGAGCAGTACTTC.

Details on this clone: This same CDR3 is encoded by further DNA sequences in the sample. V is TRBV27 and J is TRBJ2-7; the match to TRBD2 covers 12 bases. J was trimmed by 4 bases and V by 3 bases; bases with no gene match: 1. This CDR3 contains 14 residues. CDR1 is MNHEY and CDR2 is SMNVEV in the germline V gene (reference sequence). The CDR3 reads CASSFGTSGYEQYF. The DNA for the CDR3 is TGTGCCAGCAGTTTCGGGACTAGCGGGTACGAGCAGTACTTC.

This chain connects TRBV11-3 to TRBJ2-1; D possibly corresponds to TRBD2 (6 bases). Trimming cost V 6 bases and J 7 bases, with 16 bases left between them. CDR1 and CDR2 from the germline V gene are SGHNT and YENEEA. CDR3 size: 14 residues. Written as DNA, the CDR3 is TGTGCCAGCAGTATCGGGAGTTTGGGGAATGAGCAGTTCTTC. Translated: CASSIGSLGNEQFF.

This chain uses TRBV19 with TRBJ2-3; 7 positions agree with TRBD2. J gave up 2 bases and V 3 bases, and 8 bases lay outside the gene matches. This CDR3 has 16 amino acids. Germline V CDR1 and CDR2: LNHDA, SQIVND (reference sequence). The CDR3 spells CASSISPRGITDTQYF. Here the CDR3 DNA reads TGTGCCAGTAGTATCTCGCCGCGGGGGATCACAGATACGCAGTATTTT. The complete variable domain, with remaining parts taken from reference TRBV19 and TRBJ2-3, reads DGGITQSPKYLFRKEGQNVTLSCEQNLNHDAMYWYRQDPGQGLRLIYYSQIVNDFQKGDIAEGYSVSREKKESFPLTVTSAQKNPTAFYLCASSISPRGITDTQYFGPGTRLTVL.

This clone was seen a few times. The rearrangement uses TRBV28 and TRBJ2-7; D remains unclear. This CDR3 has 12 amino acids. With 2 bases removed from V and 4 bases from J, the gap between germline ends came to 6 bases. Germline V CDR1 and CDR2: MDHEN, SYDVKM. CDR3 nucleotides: TGTGCCAGCAGTTTACCCCTTTACGAGCAGTACTTC. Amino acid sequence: CASSLPLYEQYF. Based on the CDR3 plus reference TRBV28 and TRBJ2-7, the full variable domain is DVKVTQSSRYLVKRTGEKVFLECVQDMDHENMFWYRQDPGLGLRLIYFSYDVKMKEKGDIPEGYSVSREKKERFSLILESASTNQTSMYLCASSLPLYEQYFGPGTRLTVT.

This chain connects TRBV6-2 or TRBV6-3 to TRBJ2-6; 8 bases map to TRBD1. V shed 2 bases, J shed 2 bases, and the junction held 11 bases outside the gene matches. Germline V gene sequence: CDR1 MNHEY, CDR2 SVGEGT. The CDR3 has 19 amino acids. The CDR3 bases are TGTGCCAGCAGTTACCCCCTCAGGGGGCGTAGTACTGGGGCCAACGTCCTGACTTTC. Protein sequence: CASSYPLRGRSTGANVLTF.

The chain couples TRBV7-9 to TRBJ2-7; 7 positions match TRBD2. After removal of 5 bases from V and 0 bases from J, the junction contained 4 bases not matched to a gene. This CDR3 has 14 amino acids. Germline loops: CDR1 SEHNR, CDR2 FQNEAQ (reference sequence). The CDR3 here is CASSPGRASYEQYF. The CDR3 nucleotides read TGTGCCAGCAGCCCGGGGAGGGCCTCCTACGAGCAGTACTTC. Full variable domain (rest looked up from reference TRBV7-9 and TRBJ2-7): DTGVSQNPRHKITKRGQNVTFRCDPISEHNRLYWYRQTLGQGPEFLTYFQNEAQLEKSRLLSDRFSAERPKGSFSTLEIQRTEQGDSAMYLCASSPGRASYEQYFGPGTRLTVT.

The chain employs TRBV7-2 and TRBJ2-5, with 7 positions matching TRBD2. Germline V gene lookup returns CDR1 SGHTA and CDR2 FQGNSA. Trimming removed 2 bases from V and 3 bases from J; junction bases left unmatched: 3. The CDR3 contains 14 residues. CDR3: CASSLRSGKETQYF. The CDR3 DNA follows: TGTGCCAGCAGCTTAAGGAGCGGGAAAGAGACCCAGTACTTC.

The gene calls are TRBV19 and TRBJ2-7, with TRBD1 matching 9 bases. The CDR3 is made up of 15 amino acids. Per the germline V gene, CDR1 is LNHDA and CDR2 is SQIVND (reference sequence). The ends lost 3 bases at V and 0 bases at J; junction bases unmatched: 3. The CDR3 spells CASSMGQGFSYEQYF. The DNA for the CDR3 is TGTGCCAGTAGTATGGGACAGGGCTTCTCCTACGAGCAGTACTTC.

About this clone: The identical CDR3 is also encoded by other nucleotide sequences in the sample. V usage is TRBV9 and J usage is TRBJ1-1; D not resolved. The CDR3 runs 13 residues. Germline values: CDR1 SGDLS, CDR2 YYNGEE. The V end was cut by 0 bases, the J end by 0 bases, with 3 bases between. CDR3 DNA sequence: TGTGCCAGCAGCGTAGCTTTGAACACTGAAGCTTTCTTT. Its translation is CASSVALNTEAFF.